The TCR beta chain described here comes from a study of blood T cell repertoires in COVID-19. Turning to the study itself: Samples of COVID-19 (acute and convalescent) were obtained from the United States, Italy and Spain. PBMCs, B-cell-depleted T cells, or T cells provided the cDNA or gDNA that made up the material.

Germline V CDR1 and CDR2: SGHRS, YFSETQ. This CDR3 is built from 17 residues. J was trimmed by 4 bases and V by 0 bases; bases with no gene match: 8. Original analysis: How many nucleated cells were present was estimated from reference gene primer amplification. The repertoire was sequenced with immunoSEQ multiplex PCR; TCRdb's copy has only in-frame clones and lacks some. V and J calls and clone size are those listed in that table; D and trimming were worked out from the DNA. The table lists tens of thousands of clones, about 83% of them singletons. The sequence derives from an elderly woman with acute or convalescent COVID-19. The sample consisted of peripheral blood. The V gene is TRBV5-1, the J gene TRBJ1-5; 9 positions match TRBD1. The CDR3 is CASSLGPGTGKNQPQHF. The CDR3 nucleotides are TGCGCCAGCAGCTTGGGGCCTGGGACAGGGAAGAATCAGCCCCAGCATTTT.